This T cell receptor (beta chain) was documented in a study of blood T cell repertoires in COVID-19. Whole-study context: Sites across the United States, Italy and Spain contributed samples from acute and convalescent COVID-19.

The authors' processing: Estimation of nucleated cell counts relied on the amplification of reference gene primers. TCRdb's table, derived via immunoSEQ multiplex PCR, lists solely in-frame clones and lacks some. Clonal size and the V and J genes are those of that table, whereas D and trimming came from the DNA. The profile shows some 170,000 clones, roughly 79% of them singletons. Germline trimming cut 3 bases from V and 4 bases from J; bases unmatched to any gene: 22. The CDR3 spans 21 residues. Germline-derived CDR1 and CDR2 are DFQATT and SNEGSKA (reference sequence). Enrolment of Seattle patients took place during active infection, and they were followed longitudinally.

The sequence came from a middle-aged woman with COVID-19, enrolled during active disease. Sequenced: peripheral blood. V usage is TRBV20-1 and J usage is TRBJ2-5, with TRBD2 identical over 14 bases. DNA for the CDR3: TGCAGTGCTAGTTACTCCCTTCTTTCCGGGACTAGCGGGAGTGTGGGAGAGACCCAGTACTTC. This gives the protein CSASYSLLSGTSGSVGETQYF.